Below, 20 T cell receptor beta chains from the same sample are listed, as sequenced in a study of blood T cell repertoires in COVID-19. Profiled with immunoSEQ multiplex PCR; TCRdb holds only in-frame clones, not every one. The sample includes 100,000 to 130,000 clones, about nine tenths of them seen just once. Material: peripheral blood. All receptors come from a woman between 25 and 40 years old with acute or convalescent COVID-19.

V gene TRBV7-8 combines with J gene TRBJ2-7; D perhaps matches TRBD1 (5 bases). Deletions cut 5 bases from V and 6 bases from J, with 17 bases between. There are 14 residues in the CDR3. Germline lookup yields CDR1 SGHVS and CDR2 FQNEAQ. The CDR3 DNA reads as TGTGCCAGCAGCCTCTCCCGGACACCCCTCGAGCAGTACTTC. Translated: CASSLSRTPLEQYF.

The V call is TRBV28, the J call TRBJ1-1, with a weak D call TRBD1 (5 bases). This CDR3 has 16 amino acids. The V end was cut by 6 bases, the J end by 4 bases, with 21 bases between. Germline V gene lookup returns CDR1 MDHEN and CDR2 SYDVKM. CDR3: CASSPGGEGPGTEAFF. As DNA, the CDR3 is TGTGCCAGCAGCCCCGGGGGGGAGGGACCAGGCACTGAAGCTTTCTTT.

This chain links TRBV7-9 with TRBJ2-7; D perhaps matches TRBD1 (6 bases). This CDR3 is built from 15 residues. CDR1 and CDR2 (germline): SEHNR, FQNEAQ (reference sequence). V lost 5 bases to trimming and J lost 6 bases, with 20 bases between them. CDR3 in DNA: TGTGCCAGCAGCCCACAGGGCACCGGTAGGAGCGAGCAGTACTTC. Translated: CASSPQGTGRSEQYF.

The V and J genes are TRBV4-3 and TRBJ1-6; D is possibly TRBD1 (5 bases). The CDR3 runs to 18 residues. V gave up 3 bases and J gave up 14 bases, with 29 bases separating them. Germline CDR1 is LGHNA and CDR2 is YSLEER. Here the CDR3 DNA reads TGCGCCAGCAGCCAGGCACCCGGGACTGAGTTGGGTCTTGGGGCCCTCCACTTT. Amino acid sequence: CASSQAPGTELGLGALHF.

In its sample, this clone was seen a few times. The chain has TRBV6-1 and TRBJ2-1; 11 bases are a match to TRBD2. With 2 bases clipped from V and 0 bases from J, the junction kept 3 bases outside the gene matches. From germline, CDR1 is MNHNS and CDR2 SASEGT. This CDR3 spans 17 amino acids. The CDR3 region is CASSELAGGISYNEQFF. As DNA, the CDR3 is TGTGCCAGCAGTGAACTAGCGGGAGGAATCTCCTACAATGAGCAGTTCTTC.

The genes are TRBV28 and TRBJ1-6; 7 bases line up with TRBD1. The junction had 9 bases not matched to a gene; V was cut back by 4 bases and J by 3 bases. Per germline, CDR1 MDHEN and CDR2 SYDVKM. This CDR3 is built from 17 residues. The CDR3 here is CASSSPGQLLYNSPLHF. The DNA for the CDR3 is TGTGCCAGCAGTTCACCGGGACAGCTCCTCTATAATTCACCCCTCCACTTT.

The rearrangement joins TRBV19 to TRBJ1-4, with D possibly matching TRBD1 (6 bases). This CDR3 region has 17 residues. V was clipped by 5 bases and J by 1 base, with 17 bases between them. From germline, CDR1 is LNHDA and CDR2 SQIVND (reference sequence). The CDR3 spells CASSADRPVGTNEKLFF. CDR3 in DNA: TGTGCCAGTAGTGCCGACAGGCCGGTCGGAACTAATGAAAAACTGTTTTTT.

The chain joins TRBV7-2 to TRBJ2-2; 9 nucleotides match TRBD2. CDR3 length equals 15 residues. Germline trimming cut 5 bases from V and 4 bases from J; bases unmatched to any gene: 5. Germline CDR1 and CDR2: SGHTA and FQGNSA. The CDR3 nucleotides are TGTGCCAGCAGCCAGAGCGGGAGGACCACCGGGGAGCTGTTTTTT. This gives the protein CASSQSGRTTGELFF.

The genes are TRBV9 and TRBJ1-1, with D perhaps matching TRBD1 (5 bases). Germline CDR1 and CDR2: SGDLS and YYNGEE. The CDR3 sequence is 14 residues long. The V gene lost 4 bases and the J gene lost 0 bases, with 10 bases spanning the gap. CDR3 loop: CASSFGHLNTEAFF. In DNA, the CDR3 is TGTGCCAGCAGCTTTGGACACTTGAACACTGAAGCTTTCTTT. The full variable domain, with the rest looked up from reference TRBV9 and TRBJ1-1, is DSGVTQTPKHLITATGQRVTLRCSPRSGDLSVYWYQQSLDQGLQFLIQYYNGEERAKGNILERFSAQQFPDLHSELNLSSLELGDSALYFCASSFGHLNTEAFFGQGTRLTVV.

The rearrangement uses TRBV7-2 and TRBJ2-7; the match to TRBD2 covers 14 bases. Germline V lookup: CDR1 SGHTA, CDR2 FQGNSA. The J segment lost 6 bases and the V segment lost 1 base, leaving 11 bases of the junction unmatched. The CDR3 has 18 residues. The CDR3 DNA sequence: TGTGCCAGCAGCTTAGGACTCTGGGGGACTAGCGGGAGCTTCGAGCAGTACTTC. Its translation is CASSLGLWGTSGSFEQYF.

This sequence joins TRBV6-4 and TRBJ2-1; 14 bases match TRBD2. The CDR3 has 15 amino acids. J was trimmed by 7 bases and V by 8 bases; bases with no gene match: 7. From germline, CDR1 is MRHNA and CDR2 SNTAGT. The DNA of the CDR3 is TGTGCCAGCTCGCCGGGACTAGCGGGAGTAAATGAGCAGTTCTTC. Translating gives CASSPGLAGVNEQFF.

The chain recombines TRBV7-6 with TRBJ1-6, with 9 bases lining up with TRBD1. CDR1 and CDR2 (germline): SGHVS, FNYEAQ. The CDR3 extends over 14 amino acids. V dropped 6 bases and J dropped 8; count of bases not matched to a gene: 5. The CDR3 DNA reads TGTGCCAGCAGACTGGACAGGGGATATTCACCCCTCCACTTT. It translates to CASRLDRGYSPLHF. The full variable domain, rest sourced from reference TRBV7-6 and TRBJ1-6, is GAGVSQSPRYKVTKRGQDVALRCDPISGHVSLYWYRQALGQGPEFLTYFNYEAQQDKSGLPNDRFSAERPEGSISTLTIQRTEQRDSAMYRCASRLDRGYSPLHFGNGTRLTVT.

V gene TRBV7-9 combines with J gene TRBJ1-5; D not certain. CDR3 length equals 11 residues. Trimming left V 8 bases short and J 5 bases short, with 7 bases between. From germline, CDR1 is SEHNR and CDR2 FQNEAQ (reference sequence). Here the CDR3 DNA reads TGTGCCAGCGGGCAGGATCAGCCCCAGCATTTT. The encoded protein is CASGQDQPQHF.

Turning to this clone: At the DNA level, this CDR3 is encoded by other sequences in the same sample as well. In DNA form, the CDR3 reads TGTGCCAGCAGTTTGGAGCGGGAGACCTACAATGAGCAGTTCTTC. It yields the protein CASSLERETYNEQFF. This chain connects TRBV6-2 or TRBV6-3 to TRBJ2-1, with 8 bases matching TRBD2. Per germline, CDR1 MNHEY and CDR2 SVGEGT. V shed 4 bases, J shed 2 bases, and the junction held 4 bases outside the gene matches. This CDR3 has 15 amino acids.

The chain recombines TRBV2 with TRBJ2-2, with 7 bases lining up with TRBD2. This CDR3 has 15 residues. Unmatched junction bases numbered 6, after V lost 4 bases and J lost 4 bases. Germline assignment: CDR1 SNHLY and CDR2 FYNNEI. The CDR3 region is CASSGPTSPTGELFF. DNA of the CDR3: TGTGCCAGCAGTGGACCGACTAGCCCCACCGGGGAGCTGTTTTTT.

This clone has just one count. CDR3 DNA sequence: TGCGCCAGCAGCTTGGGAGGCGGGGATCCAGATACGCAGTATTTT. It codes for CASSLGGGDPDTQYF. V and J are TRBV5-1 and TRBJ2-3; maybe TRBD2 (6 bases). Trimming stripped 0 bases from V and 4 bases from J, with 12 bases between. The CDR3 sequence is 15 residues long. From germline, CDR1 is SGHRS and CDR2 YFSETQ.

V gene TRBV10-3 combines with J gene TRBJ2-7; tentatively, D is TRBD2 (5 bases). Trimming pared 2 bases from V and 2 bases from J, leaving 16 bases between. Per the germline V gene, CDR1 is ENHRY and CDR2 is SYGVKD. The CDR3 has 16 residues. CDR3 sequence reads: CAISEPRDQGPYEQYF. CDR3 sequence (DNA): TGTGCCATCAGTGAGCCCCGGGATCAAGGGCCCTACGAGCAGTACTTC.

The chain couples TRBV7-8 to TRBJ2-1; 12 positions match TRBD2. V dropped 5 bases and J dropped 4; count of bases not matched to a gene: 6. Germline V CDR1 and CDR2: SGHVS, FQNEAQ. There are 16 residues in the CDR3. The CDR3 DNA reads TGTGCCAGCAGCAGAGGGACTAGCGGGTGGTACAATGAGCAGTTCTTC. This codes for CASSRGTSGWYNEQFF.

The CDR3 protein is CASSSGRVYNSPLHF. For the CDR3, the DNA is TGTGCCAGTAGTTCGGGAAGGGTCTATAATTCACCCCTCCACTTT. V usage is TRBV19 and J usage is TRBJ1-6, with D hard to call. Deletions cut 5 bases from V and 3 bases from J, with 11 bases between. CDR3 length equals 15 residues. Germline V CDR1 and CDR2: LNHDA, SQIVND (reference sequence).

V is TRBV19 and J is TRBJ1-6; 7 bases are a match to TRBD1. CDR3 length: 16 residues. Germline values: CDR1 LNHDA, CDR2 SQIVND (reference sequence). The V and J ends lost 2 bases and 5 bases, in that order; junction bases with no gene match: 6. CDR3 in DNA: TGTGCCAGTAGTATAATCCGGGACAGTGATAATTCACCCCTCCACTTT. Translating it yields CASSIIRDSDNSPLHF.